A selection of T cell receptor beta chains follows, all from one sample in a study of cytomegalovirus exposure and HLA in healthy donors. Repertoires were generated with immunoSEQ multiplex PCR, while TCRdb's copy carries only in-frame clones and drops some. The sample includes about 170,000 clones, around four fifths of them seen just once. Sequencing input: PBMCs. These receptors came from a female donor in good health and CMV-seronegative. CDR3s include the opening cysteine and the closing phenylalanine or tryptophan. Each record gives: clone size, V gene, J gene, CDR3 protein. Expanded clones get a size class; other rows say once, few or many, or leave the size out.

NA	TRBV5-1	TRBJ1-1	CASSLLSTDVVTEAFF
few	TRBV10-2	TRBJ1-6	CASSEAGGRNSPLHF
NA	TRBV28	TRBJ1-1	CASTKISVAFF
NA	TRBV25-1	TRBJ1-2	CASRGGLLYGYTF
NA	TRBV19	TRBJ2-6	CASSSQVAGANVLTF
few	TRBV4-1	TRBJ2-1	CASSQGGLYNEQFF
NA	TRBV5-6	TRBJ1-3	CASSLALTGTGNTIYF
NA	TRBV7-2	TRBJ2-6	CASSLGGAGANVLTF
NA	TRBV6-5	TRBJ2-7	CASSYSLAGGYEQYF
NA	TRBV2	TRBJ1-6	CASKYRGLNSPLHF
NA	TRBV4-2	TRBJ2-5	CASSQGRGEGQETQYF
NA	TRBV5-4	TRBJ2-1	CASSQPGQSSYNEQFF
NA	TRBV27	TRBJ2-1	CASSLYGEIGTIAGAGRAEQFF
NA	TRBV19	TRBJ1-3	CASSPSTTDSGNTIYF
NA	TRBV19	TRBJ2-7	CASSKMDRPSYEQYF
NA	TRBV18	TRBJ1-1	CASSPPSVLFENTEAFF
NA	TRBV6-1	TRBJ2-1	CASSSLSYNEQFF